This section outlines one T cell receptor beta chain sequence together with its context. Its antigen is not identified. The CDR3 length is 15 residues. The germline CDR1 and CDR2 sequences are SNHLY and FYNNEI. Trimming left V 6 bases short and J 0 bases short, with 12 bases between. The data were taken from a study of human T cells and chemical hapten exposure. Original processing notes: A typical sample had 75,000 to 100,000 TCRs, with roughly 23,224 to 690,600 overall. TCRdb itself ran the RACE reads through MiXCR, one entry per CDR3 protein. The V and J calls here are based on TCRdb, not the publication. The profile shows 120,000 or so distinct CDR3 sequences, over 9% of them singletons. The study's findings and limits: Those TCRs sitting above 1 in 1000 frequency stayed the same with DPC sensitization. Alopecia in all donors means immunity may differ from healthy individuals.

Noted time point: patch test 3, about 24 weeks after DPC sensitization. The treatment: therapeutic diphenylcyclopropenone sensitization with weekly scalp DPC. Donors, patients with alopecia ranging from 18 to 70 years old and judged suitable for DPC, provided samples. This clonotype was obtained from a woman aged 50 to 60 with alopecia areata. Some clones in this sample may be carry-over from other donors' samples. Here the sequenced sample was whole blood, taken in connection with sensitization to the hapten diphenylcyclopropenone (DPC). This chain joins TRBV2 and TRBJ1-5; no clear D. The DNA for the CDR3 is TGTGCCAGCAGCGAGGTCTTCAATAGCAATCAGCCCCAGCATTTT. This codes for CASSEVFNSNQPQHF.